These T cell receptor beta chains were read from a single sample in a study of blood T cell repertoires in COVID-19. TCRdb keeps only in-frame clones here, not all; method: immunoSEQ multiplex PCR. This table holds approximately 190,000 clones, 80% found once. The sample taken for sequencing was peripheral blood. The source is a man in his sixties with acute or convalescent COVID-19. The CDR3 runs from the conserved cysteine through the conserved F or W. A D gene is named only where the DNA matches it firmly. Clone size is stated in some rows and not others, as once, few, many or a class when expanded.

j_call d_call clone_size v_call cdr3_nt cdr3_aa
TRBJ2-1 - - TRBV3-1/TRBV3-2 TGTGCCAGCAGCCCCGGACTATTCTCCTACAATGAGCAGTTCTTC CASSPGLFSYNEQFF
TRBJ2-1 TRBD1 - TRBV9 TGTGCCAGCTCCCTACAGGGGTCCTTGGGCGGTGAGCAGTTCTTC CASSLQGSLGGEQFF
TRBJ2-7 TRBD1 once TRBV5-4 TGTGCCAGCAGCACAGCGACAGGGGGCTACGAGCAGTACTTC CASSTATGGYEQYF
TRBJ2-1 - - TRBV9 TGTGCCAGCAGCGTAGGAAGCCAGGGTAGGGGCTCCTACAATGAGCAGTTCTTC CASSVGSQGRGSYNEQFF
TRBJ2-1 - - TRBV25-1 TGTGCCAGCAGTGAATTTGGGGGAGGAACCTACAATGAGCAGTTCTTC CASSEFGGGTYNEQFF
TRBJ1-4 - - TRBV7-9 TGTGCCAGCAGCCCCTACGTATCAACTAATGAAAAACTGTTTTTT CASSPYVSTNEKLFF
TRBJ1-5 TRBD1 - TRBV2 TGTGCCAGCAGTGGCCGGACAGGAGATCAGCCCCAGCGTTTT CASSGRTGDQPQRF
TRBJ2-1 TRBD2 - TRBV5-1 TGCGCCAGCAGCTTGGATCTAGCGGGGGCCTACAATGAGCAGTTCTTC CASSLDLAGAYNEQFF
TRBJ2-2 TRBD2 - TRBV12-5 TGTGCTAGTGGTTTGTCCTCGGGAGGGTTCACCGGGGAGCTGTTTTTT CASGLSSGGFTGELFF
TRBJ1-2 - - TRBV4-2 TGTGCCAGCAGCCGATCCCCCCAGGGGAACTATGGCTACACCTTC CASSRSPQGNYGYTF
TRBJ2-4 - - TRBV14 TGTGCCAGCAGCCCCGATATGGAGGGCCCATATAACTACATTCAGTACTTC CASSPDMEGPYNYIQYF
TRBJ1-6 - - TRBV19 TGTGCCAGTACCTCGGAAGGGGGGGATAATTCACCCCTCCACTTT CASTSEGGDNSPLHF
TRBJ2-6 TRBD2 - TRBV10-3 TGTGCCATCAGGGGAGGGACTAGCGGATTAGGCTCTGGGGCCAACGTCCTGACTTTC CAIRGGTSGLGSGANVLTF
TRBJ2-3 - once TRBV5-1 TGCGCCAGCAGCTTGGAGCTGGGGGCTGGCACAGATACGCAGTATTTT CASSLELGAGTDTQYF
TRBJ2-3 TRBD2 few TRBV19 TGTGCCACCAAGCGGGGGGGCCGATCAGATACGCAGTATTTT CATKRGGRSDTQYF
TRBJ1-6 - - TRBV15 TGTGCCACCAGCAGGAGGACAGAGTATAATTCACCCCTCCACTTT CATSRRTEYNSPLHF
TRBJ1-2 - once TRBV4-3 TGCGCCAGCAGCCAAGGGGTGTTCTCCGACTATTATGGCTACACCTTC CASSQGVFSDYYGYTF
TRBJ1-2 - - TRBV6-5 TGTGCCAGCACCCCACAGGGAACAGATGGCTACACCTTC CASTPQGTDGYTF
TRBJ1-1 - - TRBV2 TGTGCCAGCGGAATGGGGTATAGGGGAAACACTGAAGCTTTCTTT CASGMGYRGNTEAFF
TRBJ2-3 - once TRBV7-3 TGTGCCAGCAGCCCGCAGGCTAGAGGGAGTGGTCATGATACGCAGTATTTT CASSPQARGSGHDTQYF
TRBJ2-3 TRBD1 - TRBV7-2 TGTGCCAGCAGCCGCAGACAGGGGGCAGATACGCAGTATTTT CASSRRQGADTQYF
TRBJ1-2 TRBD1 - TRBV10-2 TGCGCCAGCAGTGCACGGACAGGGGGCGTTCATGGCTACACCTTC CASSARTGGVHGYTF
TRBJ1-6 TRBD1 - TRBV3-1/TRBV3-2 TGTGCCAGCAGCCAACTCTGGGACCGGGACAGGGGAGGGAGTTCACCCCTCCACTTT CASSQLWDRDRGGSSPLHF
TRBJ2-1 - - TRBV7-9 TGTGCCAGCAGCTTAGTCGCGAGACAGAAGTTCTTC CASSLVARQKFF
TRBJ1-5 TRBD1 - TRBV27 TGTGCCAGCAGCTCCGGGACAGGGGACCCTCGGGTACAGCCCCAGCATTTT CASSSGTGDPRVQPQHF
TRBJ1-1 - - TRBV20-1 TGCAGTGCTAGCCCAGGGACAGAAGCTTTCTTT CSASPGTEAFF
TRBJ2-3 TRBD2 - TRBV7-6 TGTGCCAGCAGCTGGGGCGGGGGGACAGATACGCAGTATTTT CASSWGGGTDTQYF
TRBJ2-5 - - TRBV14 TGTGCCAGCAGCCAAGATCCTGAGACCCAGTACTTC CASSQDPETQYF
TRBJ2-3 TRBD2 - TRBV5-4 TGTGCCAGCAGCTTGGAGCGGGGGGCCCCCATGACAACTAGCACAGATACGCAGTATTTT CASSLERGAPMTTSTDTQYF
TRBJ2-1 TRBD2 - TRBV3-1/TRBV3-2 TGTGCCAGCAGCCAACAAGCGGGGTCCTACAATGAGCAGTTCTTC CASSQQAGSYNEQFF
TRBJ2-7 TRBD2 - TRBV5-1 TGCGCCAGCAGCCCGTATACTAGCGGGGGGGCCTACGAGCAGTACTTC CASSPYTSGGAYEQYF
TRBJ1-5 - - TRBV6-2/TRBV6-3 TGTGCCAGCAGTTACGGATCGAGTGGGGCACCGCCCCAGCATTTT CASSYGSSGAPPQHF
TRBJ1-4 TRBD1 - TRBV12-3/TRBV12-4 TGTGCCAGCACCGGGACAGCTAATGAAAAACTGTTTTTT CASTGTANEKLFF
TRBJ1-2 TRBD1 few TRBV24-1 TGTGCCACCAGTGAAGGCAGGGGGTATGGCTACACCTTC CATSEGRGYGYTF
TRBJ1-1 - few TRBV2 TGTGCCAGCAGTGGCCAGACAGTGAACACTGAAGCTTTCTTT CASSGQTVNTEAFF
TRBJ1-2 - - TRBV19 TGTGCCAGTAGTACTTGGGACTTACGGGGCTACACCTTC CASSTWDLRGYTF
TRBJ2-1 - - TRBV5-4 TGTGCCAGCAGCCCTAGTGACGGGTACAATGAGCAGTTCTTC CASSPSDGYNEQFF
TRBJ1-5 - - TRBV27 TGTGCCAGCAGAATTACTTGGAACAGGCCCCAGCATTTT CASRITWNRPQHF
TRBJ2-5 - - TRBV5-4 TGTGCCAGCAGCTTGGGGGGGCGGGTACAAGAGACCCAGTACTTC CASSLGGRVQETQYF
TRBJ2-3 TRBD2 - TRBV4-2 TGTGCCAGCAGCCAGCTTCTAGCGGGAGATTCTGATACGCAGTATTTT CASSQLLAGDSDTQYF
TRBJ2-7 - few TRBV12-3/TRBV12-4 TGTGCCAGCAGTCCTTCGAGGTACGAGCAGTACTTC CASSPSRYEQYF
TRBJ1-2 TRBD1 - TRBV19 TGTGCCAGTACCGGAGGGGGACAGGGGGCCATGGGCTACACCTTC CASTGGGQGAMGYTF
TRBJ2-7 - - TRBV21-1 TGTGCCAGCAGCCCCTATCGCTCCTACGAGCAGTACTTC CASSPYRSYEQYF
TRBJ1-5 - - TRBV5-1 TGCGCCAGCAGCTTGGAACTCAATCAGCCCCAGCATTTT CASSLELNQPQHF
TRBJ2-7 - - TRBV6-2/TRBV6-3 TGTGCCAGCAGTCCCCGGGACAACTACGAGCAGTACTTC CASSPRDNYEQYF
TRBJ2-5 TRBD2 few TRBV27 TGTGCCAGCAGTTCCTTAATAGCGGGGGGGCCGGAGACCCAGTACTTC CASSSLIAGGPETQYF
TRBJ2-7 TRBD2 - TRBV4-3 TGCGCCAGCAGCCAAGAGGGACTAGCGTCCTACGAGCAGTACTTC CASSQEGLASYEQYF
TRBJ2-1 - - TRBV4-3 TGCGCCAGCAGCCCCGGCAGGACACACGATGACAATGAGCAGTTCTTC CASSPGRTHDDNEQFF
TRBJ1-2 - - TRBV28 TGTGCCAGCAGCTCCATCGGGGGGCCCTATGGCTACACCTTC CASSSIGGPYGYTF
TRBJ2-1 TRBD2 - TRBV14 TGTGCCAGCAGCTTTTTACCGGGACTAGCGGGAGAGAATGAGCAGTTCTTC CASSFLPGLAGENEQFF
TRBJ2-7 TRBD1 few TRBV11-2 TGTGCCAGCAGCTCCCTTCGGGGACAGAGCTCCTACGAGCAGTACTTC CASSSLRGQSSYEQYF
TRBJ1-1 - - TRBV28 TGTGCCAGCAGTTTCACAGCTAACACTGAAGCTTTCTTT CASSFTANTEAFF
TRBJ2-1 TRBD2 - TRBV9 TGTGCCAGCAAGGGTAGCGGGTATGAGCAGTTCTTC CASKGSGYEQFF
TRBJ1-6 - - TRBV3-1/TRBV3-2 TGTGCCAGCAGCCAAGATAGGGGTAGAGGATCACCCCTCCACTTT CASSQDRGRGSPLHF
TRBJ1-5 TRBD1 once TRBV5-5 TGTGCCAGCAGCTCGTCAGGGGGAAATCAGCCCCAGCATTTT CASSSSGGNQPQHF